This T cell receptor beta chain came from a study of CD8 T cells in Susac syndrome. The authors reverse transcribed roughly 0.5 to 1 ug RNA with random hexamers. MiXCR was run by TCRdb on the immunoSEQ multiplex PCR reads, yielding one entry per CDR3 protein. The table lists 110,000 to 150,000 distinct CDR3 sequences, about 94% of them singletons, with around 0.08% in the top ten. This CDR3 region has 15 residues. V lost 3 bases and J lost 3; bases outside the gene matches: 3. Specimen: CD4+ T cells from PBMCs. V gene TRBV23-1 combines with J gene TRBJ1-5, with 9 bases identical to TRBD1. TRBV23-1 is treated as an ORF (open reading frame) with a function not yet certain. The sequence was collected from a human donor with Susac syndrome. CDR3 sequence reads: CASSHGTGHNQPQHF. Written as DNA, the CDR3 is TGCGCCAGCAGTCATGGGACAGGGCACAATCAGCCCCAGCATTTT.